The rows below give T cell receptor beta chains drawn from one sample of a study of T cells in localized non-small cell lung cancer. Only in-frame clones appear in the TCRdb table, and some are missing; sequencing was by immunoSEQ multiplex PCR. This sample has approximately 20,000 clones; about four fifths occur once, and the top ten carry 2% to 2.5%. Sample: peripheral blood, taken before any cancer treatment. These receptors came from a man between 40 and 70 years old with stage I lung adenocarcinoma. The CDR3 runs from the conserved cysteine through the conserved F or W. D genes are given only for firm matches. Some rows have no size entry. The others give once, few or many, or a class for an expanded clone.

>TRBJ2-5|15|NA|TRBV19|TRBD1
TGTGCCAGTAGCTCCGGGACAGGGGGGTCGGGGACCCAGTACTTC
CASSSGTGGSGTQYF
>TRBJ2-3|16|once|TRBV4-3|TRBD2
TGCGCCAGCAGCCAAGATTTGGGGGGGGGCACAGATACGCAGTATTTT
CASSQDLGGGTDTQYF
>TRBJ1-2|15|NA|TRBV7-9|TRBD1
TGTGCCAGCAGCGAATACGACAGGGAAGTTTATGGCTACACCTTC
CASSEYDREVYGYTF
>TRBJ2-1|15|NA|TRBV27|TRBD1
TGTGCCAGCAGTTGGGGACAGGGGTTATACAATGAGCAGTTCTTC
CASSWGQGLYNEQFF
>TRBJ2-2|15|NA|TRBV5-1|NA
TGCGCCAGCAGCTTGGCTCAGGGGAACACCGGGGAGCTGTTTTTT
CASSLAQGNTGELFF
>TRBJ1-4|15|NA|TRBV6-5|NA
TGTGCCAGCAGTCCCCGGGATCCCACTAATGAAAAACTGTTTTTT
CASSPRDPTNEKLFF
>TRBJ2-1|16|NA|TRBV11-2|NA
TGTGCCAGCAGCTGGGACTGGGGAAGCTCCTACAATGAGCAGTTCTTC
CASSWDWGSSYNEQFF
>TRBJ2-1|16|NA|TRBV5-1|TRBD2
TGCGCCAGCAAGATAGCGGGGGGCCCTGTCTACAATGAGCAGTTCTTC
CASKIAGGPVYNEQFF
>TRBJ1-1|15|NA|TRBV10-2|NA
TGCGCCAGCAGTGAATGGGAGCGGGTGAACACTGAAGCTTTCTTT
CASSEWERVNTEAFF
>TRBJ1-6|17|few|TRBV7-2|NA
TGTGCCAGCAGCTTAGGGGGGGGAGAATCCTATAATTCACCCCTCCACTTT
CASSLGGGESYNSPLHF
>TRBJ2-1|15|NA|TRBV4-3|TRBD2
TGCGCCAGCAGCCAAGATGTAGCGGGGGGGCTTGAGCAGTTCTTC
CASSQDVAGGLEQFF
>TRBJ1-5|12|NA|TRBV19|NA
TGTGCCAGTGACCGGGGCAATCAGCCCCAGCATTTT
CASDRGNQPQHF
>TRBJ1-2|15|NA|TRBV10-3|TRBD1
TGTGCCATCAGTGACCCGGGACAGGGGACGGATGGCTACACCTTC
CAISDPGQGTDGYTF
>TRBJ2-7|16|NA|TRBV7-2|NA
TGTGCCAGCAGCTTAAAGCCCCCCCAAACAGGGTTCGAGCAGTACTTC
CASSLKPPQTGFEQYF
>TRBJ2-7|13|NA|TRBV5-1|TRBD1
TGCGCCAGTGGGACAGGAACATCCTACGAGCAGTACTTC
CASGTGTSYEQYF
>TRBJ2-2|19|NA|TRBV4-1|TRBD2
TGCGCCAGCAGCCAAGATTTGGCGGCGAGCGGGAGGGCCGAACGGGAGCTGTTTTTT
CASSQDLAASGRAERELFF
>TRBJ2-1|15|NA|TRBV6-5|NA
TGTGCCAGCAGTTTGGCTAGCGTTTCCTACAATGAGCAGTTCTTC
CASSLASVSYNEQFF
>TRBJ2-7|14|NA|TRBV4-2|NA
TGTGCCAGCAGCCGCGAGGGCGGGAAATACGAGCAGTACTTC
CASSREGGKYEQYF
>TRBJ2-7|16|NA|TRBV9|NA
TGTGCCAGCAGCCCTCGAGGGAGTAACGGGATCTACGAGCAGTACTTC
CASSPRGSNGIYEQYF
>TRBJ2-7|15|few|TRBV7-6|TRBD1
TGTGCCAGCAGCTTTCGCCCGGGACAGGTCTACGAGCAGTACTTC
CASSFRPGQVYEQYF
>TRBJ2-1|17|NA|TRBV28|NA
TGTGCCAGCAGTTTTTCGGCAGGACCCCAAAAATTCAATGAGCAGTTCTTC
CASSFSAGPQKFNEQFF
>TRBJ1-1|14|few|TRBV2|TRBD1
TGTGCCAGCAGCGAACAGGGGGTAATCACTGAAGCTTTCTTT
CASSEQGVITEAFF
>TRBJ2-2|14|NA|TRBV7-2|TRBD1
TGTGCCAGCATCATACAGGGGTACGCCGGGGAGCTGTTTTTT
CASIIQGYAGELFF
>TRBJ2-1|16|NA|TRBV9|NA
TGTGCCAGCAGCGTGTCGGGCGGCGTCTCCTACAATGAGCAGTTCTTC
CASSVSGGVSYNEQFF
>TRBJ1-4|16|NA|TRBV27|NA
TGTGCCAGCAGTTACGACAGGTTGGCAACTAATGAAAAACTGTTTTTT
CASSYDRLATNEKLFF
>TRBJ1-3|16|NA|TRBV10-3|NA
TGTGCCATCAGTGACCAACAGGTCCTCTCTGGAAACACCATATATTTT
CAISDQQVLSGNTIYF
>TRBJ1-1|14|NA|TRBV7-2|NA
TGTGCCAGCAGCTTAGGGAGTGTCGACACTGAAGCTTTCTTT
CASSLGSVDTEAFF
>TRBJ2-7|13|NA|TRBV4-1|NA
TGCGCCAGCAGCCAAGAGGAGGCGTACGAGCAGTACTTC
CASSQEEAYEQYF
>TRBJ2-1|16|NA|TRBV9|NA
TGTGCCAGCAGCGAGAGCGGGTCGAGCTCCTACAATGAGCAGTTCTTC
CASSESGSSSYNEQFF
>TRBJ2-3|14|few|TRBV7-3|NA
TGTGCCAGCAGCATTGGGACTAGCACAGATACGCAGTATTTT
CASSIGTSTDTQYF
>TRBJ2-5|14|NA|TRBV5-4|NA
TGTGCCAGCAGTCGGACTGCCGCGCAAGAGACCCAGTACTTC
CASSRTAAQETQYF
>TRBJ2-4|15|NA|TRBV21-1|NA
TGTGCCAGCAGCGACTACCAGGCTAGGGAAAACATTCAGTACTTC
CASSDYQARENIQYF
>TRBJ1-5|16|NA|TRBV7-8|TRBD1
TGTGCCAGCGAGAGGACAGGGGACCTTAGCAATCAGCCCCAGCATTTT
CASERTGDLSNQPQHF
>TRBJ2-2|13|NA|TRBV5-4|NA
TGTGCCAGCAGCTTGGAATGGACCGGAGAGCTGTTTTTT
CASSLEWTGELFF
>TRBJ2-7|11|once|TRBV20-1|NA
TGCAGTGCTAGAGATAGGGCCAGTCGGTACTTC
CSARDRASRYF
>TRBJ2-1|14|NA|TRBV29-1|NA
TGCAGCGTACGACAGGCGAGCTCCTACAATGAGCAGTTCTTC
CSVRQASSYNEQFF
>TRBJ2-7|11|NA|TRBV7-2|NA
TGTGCCAGCAGCCCGGGACTCGAGCAGTACTTC
CASSPGLEQYF
>TRBJ1-6|12|NA|TRBV28|NA
TGTGCCAGCAGTTCCGCGAATTCACCCCTCCACTTT
CASSSANSPLHF
>TRBJ2-1|14|few|TRBV5-5|NA
TGTGCCAGCAGCTTCGCCAGTTCCTACAATGAGCAGTTCTTC
CASSFASSYNEQFF
>TRBJ1-3|13|NA|TRBV7-2|NA
TGTGCCAGCAGCGGGACTTCTGGAAACACCATATATTTT
CASSGTSGNTIYF
>TRBJ2-7|12|NA|TRBV28|TRBD1
TGTGCCAGCGGCGGACAGGGTAGGGTGCAGTACTTC
CASGGQGRVQYF
>TRBJ2-7|15|few|TRBV27|NA
TGTGCCAGCAGTTTACGTCCAGAGAACTCCTACGAGCAGTACTTC
CASSLRPENSYEQYF
>TRBJ1-2|14|few|TRBV4-3|TRBD1
TGCGCCAGCAGCCCAGACGGGACAGAAAGGAGCTACACCTTC
CASSPDGTERSYTF
>TRBJ2-1|17|NA|TRBV5-1|TRBD2
TGCGCCAGCAGCCCGACTAGCGGGGGTCTCTCCTACAATGAGCAGTTCTTC
CASSPTSGGLSYNEQFF
>TRBJ2-7|15|NA|TRBV10-3|TRBD1
TGTGCCATCAGTGAGACAAGACAGGGCGTCTACGAGCAGTACTTC
CAISETRQGVYEQYF
>TRBJ1-2|16|NA|TRBV4-3|NA
TGCGCCAGCAGCCCCCAAGGTTCCGCCCAGGGTGGTGGCTACACCTTC
CASSPQGSAQGGGYTF
>TRBJ2-1|13|NA|TRBV28|NA
TGTGCCAGCAGCCAAGCGGATTCTGATGAGCAGTTCTTC
CASSQADSDEQFF
>TRBJ2-3|14|few|TRBV28|NA
TGTGCCAGCAGTTCAGGACAGCTTGCAGATACGCAGTATTTT
CASSSGQLADTQYF
>TRBJ2-5|13|NA|TRBV7-2|NA
TGTGCCAGCAGCTTATGGGGGGCCGAGACCCAGTACTTC
CASSLWGAETQYF
>TRBJ1-4|17|NA|TRBV6-8|NA
TGTGCCAGCAGTCCCCTGGAAAGGGGCGCAACTAATGAAAAACTGTTTTTT
CASSPLERGATNEKLFF
>TRBJ2-5|16|NA|TRBV5-4|NA
TGTGCCAGCAGCAGCCCTATCGAGGGGTGGGAAGAGACCCAGTACTTC
CASSSPIEGWEETQYF
>TRBJ1-1|15|NA|TRBV11-2|NA
TGTGCCAGCAGCTTCCGAAACGCAGGGAACACTGAAGCTTTCTTT
CASSFRNAGNTEAFF
>TRBJ1-3|14|NA|TRBV28|NA
TGTGCCAGCAGTTTAGCAGGGTCTGGAAACACCATATATTTT
CASSLAGSGNTIYF
>TRBJ2-1|17|NA|TRBV28|NA
TGTGCCAGCGCCGGTTGGGGTGGGGCAGGGACCTACAATGAGCAGTTCTTC
CASAGWGGAGTYNEQFF
>TRBJ2-3|18|NA|TRBV7-2|TRBD2
TGTGCCAGCAGCTACAGGACTAGCGGGGGTCGTAGCACAGATACGCAGTATTTT
CASSYRTSGGRSTDTQYF
>TRBJ1-5|14|NA|TRBV28|NA
TGTGCCAGCACCCCCGGGGGAACAAATCAGCCCCAGCATTTT
CASTPGGTNQPQHF
>TRBJ2-1|12|few|TRBV30|NA
TGTGCCTGGAGTAAAGGGTTCCATGAGCAGTTCTTC
CAWSKGFHEQFF
>TRBJ2-6|18|NA|TRBV2|TRBD1
TGTGCCAGCAGTGAGTTGGGACAGGGGGCCTCTGGGGCCAACGTCCTGACTTTC
CASSELGQGASGANVLTF
>TRBJ2-1|11|NA|TRBV29-1|TRBD1
TGCAGCGCCTCAGGGGGAAACGAGCAGTTCTTC
CSASGGNEQFF
>TRBJ2-7|14|once|TRBV4-2|NA
TGTGCCAGCAGCCAAGTAGGGCCGGGGAACGAGCAGTACTTC
CASSQVGPGNEQYF